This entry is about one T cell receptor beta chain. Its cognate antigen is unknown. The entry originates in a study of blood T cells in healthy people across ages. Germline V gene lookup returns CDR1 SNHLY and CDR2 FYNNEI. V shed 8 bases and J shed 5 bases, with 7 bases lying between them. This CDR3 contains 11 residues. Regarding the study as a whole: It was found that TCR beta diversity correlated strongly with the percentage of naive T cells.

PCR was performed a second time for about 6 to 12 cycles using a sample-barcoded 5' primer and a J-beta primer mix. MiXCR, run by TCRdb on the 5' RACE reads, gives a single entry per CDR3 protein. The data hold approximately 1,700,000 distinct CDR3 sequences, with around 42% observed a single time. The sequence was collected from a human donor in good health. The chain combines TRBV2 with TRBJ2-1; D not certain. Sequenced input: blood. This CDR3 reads CASLSNNEQFF. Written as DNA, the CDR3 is TGTGCCAGCCTCAGTAACAATGAGCAGTTCTTC. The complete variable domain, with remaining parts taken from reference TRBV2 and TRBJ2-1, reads EPEVTQTPSHQVTQMGQEVILRCVPISNHLYFYWYRQILGQKVEFLVSFYNNEISEKSEIFDDQFSVERPDGSNFTLKIRSTKLEDSAMYFCASLSNNEQFFGPGTRLTVL.